Following are 13 T cell receptor beta chains from one sample sequenced in a study of T cell responses to AZD1222 COVID-19 vaccine. Using immunoSEQ multiplex PCR, the repertoire was profiled, and TCRdb retains in-frame clones only, with some absent. The data contain 170,000 or so clones, 90% of them singletons. The sample here was peripheral blood, taken on day 0 of AZD1222 vaccination. The origin of the receptors is an adult in good health.

The chain employs TRBV24-1 and TRBJ2-3; 9 bases line up with TRBD2. Germline V lookup: CDR1 KGHDR, CDR2 SFDVKD. V lost 3 bases to trimming and J lost 5 bases; unmatched junction nucleotides: 8. The CDR3 sequence is 16 residues long. The CDR3 loop is CATSDPGGRERDTQYF. Written as DNA, the CDR3 is TGTGCCACCAGTGATCCGGGCGGGAGGGAAAGAGATACGCAGTATTTT.

This chain uses TRBV6-5 with TRBJ2-1; 9 bases map to TRBD1. CDR3 size: 15 residues. Per the germline V gene, CDR1 is MNHEY and CDR2 is SVGAGI. The junction had 5 bases not matched to a gene; V was cut back by 8 bases and J by 0 bases. CDR3: CASSRQGDSYNEQFF. CDR3 DNA sequence: TGTGCCAGCTCGAGACAGGGGGACTCCTACAATGAGCAGTTCTTC.

J is TRBJ1-1 and V is TRBV27; 8 bases are shared with TRBD1. Germline CDR1 reads MNHEY; CDR2 reads SMNVEV (reference sequence). The CDR3 runs 13 residues. V lost 6 bases, J lost 4 bases, and 4 bases stayed unmatched. The CDR3 coding sequence is TGTGCCAGCAGGAATACAGGGGGCACTGAAGCTTTCTTT. As protein: CASRNTGGTEAFF.

The J gene is TRBJ1-1, the V gene TRBV15; D remains ambiguous. Germline assignment: CDR1 LNHNV and CDR2 YYDKDF (reference sequence). This CDR3 has 15 residues. Trimming took 0 bases from V and 7 from J, leaving 15 bases between them. The DNA for the CDR3 is TGTGCCACCAGCAGAGATCCGGCGGCGGCAGGTGAAGCTTTCTTT. Its translation: CATSRDPAAAGEAFF.

This chain uses TRBV7-3 with TRBJ1-3; D is undetermined. This CDR3 region has 14 residues. CDR1 is SGHTA and CDR2 is FQGTGA in the germline V gene. V was pared by 7 bases and J by 0 bases, with 10 bases between. DNA for the CDR3: TGTGCCAGCAACACACATTGCTCTGGAAACACCATATATTTT. Translated, it gives CASNTHCSGNTIYF.

The chain couples TRBV20-1 to TRBJ2-7; D remains unclear. CDR1 DFQATT and CDR2 SNEGSKA come from the germline V gene (reference sequence). The CDR3 totals 11 residues. Trimming took 5 bases from V and 7 from J, leaving 12 bases between them. CDR3: CSALKGREQYF. The CDR3 DNA reads TGCAGTGCTCTTAAAGGTCGGGAGCAGTACTTC.

This clone was counted at least ten times. The V call is TRBV30, the J call TRBJ1-1; D is unresolved. The V end lost 2 bases, the J end lost 3 bases, and 19 bases lay between the germline ends. From germline, CDR1 is GTSNPN and CDR2 SVGIG (reference sequence). The CDR3 totals 16 residues. CDR3 sequence: CAWSPPRTRADTEAFF. The CDR3 DNA sequence: TGTGCCTGGAGTCCCCCCCGGACTAGAGCGGACACTGAAGCTTTCTTT. Based on the CDR3 plus reference TRBV30 and TRBJ1-1, the full variable domain is SQTIHQWPATLVQPVGSPLSLECTVEGTSNPNLYWYRQAAGRGLQLLFYSVGIGQISSEVPQNLSASRPQDRQFILSSKKLLLSDSGFYLCAWSPPRTRADTEAFFGQGTRLTVV.

This clone was recorded at least ten times. CDR3 bases: TGTGCCAGTAGTATAGTTTCTGCAGTTGAAGCTTTCTTT. This codes for CASSIVSAVEAFF. The V gene is TRBV19, the J gene TRBJ1-1; no definite D call. Germline CDR1 LNHDA, CDR2 SQIVND (reference sequence). Trimming took 1 base from V and 7 from J, leaving 10 bases between them. The length of the CDR3 is 13 residues.

This clone was found once. Here the CDR3 reads CASSFRPSGSYEQYF. CDR3 coding DNA: TGTGCCAGCAGTTTTCGGCCTAGCGGGTCCTACGAGCAGTACTTC. The rearrangement links TRBV27 to TRBJ2-7; TRBD2 agrees at 8 bases. CDR1 and CDR2 (germline): MNHEY, SMNVEV (reference sequence). The CDR3 runs 15 residues. Trimming removed 3 bases from V and 1 base from J; junction bases left unmatched: 5.

The V and J genes are TRBV29-1 and TRBJ1-2; D is possibly TRBD1 (5 bases). Trimming stripped 4 bases from V and 0 bases from J, with 9 bases between. CDR1 and CDR2 from the germline V gene are SQVTM and ANQGSEA. The length of the CDR3 is 13 residues. The CDR3 DNA reads TGCAGCGTTGTATGGGGCTCTAACTATGGCTACACCTTC. It translates to CSVVWGSNYGYTF.

The chain links TRBV5-1 to TRBJ1-1; the D is unclear. V lost 6 bases, J lost 6 bases, and 15 bases lay in between. Germline CDR1 is SGHRS and CDR2 is YFSETQ. The CDR3 is made up of 13 amino acids. CDR3 in amino acids: CASTVGGPSEAFF. CDR3 nucleotide sequence: TGCGCCAGCACGGTCGGAGGTCCGTCTGAAGCTTTCTTT.

The chain uses TRBV9 and TRBJ2-1; D is undetermined. V lost 3 bases and J lost 4, with 5 bases in between. The CDR3 covers 12 residues. The germline CDR1 and CDR2 sequences are SGDLS and YYNGEE. This CDR3 is CASSAGYNEQFF. The CDR3 DNA reads TGTGCCAGCAGCGCCGGTTACAATGAGCAGTTCTTC. The entire variable domain, with the rest obtained from reference TRBV9 and TRBJ2-1, is as follows: DSGVTQTPKHLITATGQRVTLRCSPRSGDLSVYWYQQSLDQGLQFLIQYYNGEERAKGNILERFSAQQFPDLHSELNLSSLELGDSALYFCASSAGYNEQFFGPGTRLTVL.

The V call is TRBV2, the J call TRBJ2-7; D is unresolved. The CDR3 totals 12 residues. Germline V gene data show CDR1 as SNHLY and CDR2 as FYNNEI. V shed 2 bases and J shed 8 bases, with 10 bases lying between them. CDR3 loop: CASSEQASKQYF. The CDR3 coding sequence is TGTGCCAGCAGTGAACAGGCTAGTAAGCAGTACTTC.